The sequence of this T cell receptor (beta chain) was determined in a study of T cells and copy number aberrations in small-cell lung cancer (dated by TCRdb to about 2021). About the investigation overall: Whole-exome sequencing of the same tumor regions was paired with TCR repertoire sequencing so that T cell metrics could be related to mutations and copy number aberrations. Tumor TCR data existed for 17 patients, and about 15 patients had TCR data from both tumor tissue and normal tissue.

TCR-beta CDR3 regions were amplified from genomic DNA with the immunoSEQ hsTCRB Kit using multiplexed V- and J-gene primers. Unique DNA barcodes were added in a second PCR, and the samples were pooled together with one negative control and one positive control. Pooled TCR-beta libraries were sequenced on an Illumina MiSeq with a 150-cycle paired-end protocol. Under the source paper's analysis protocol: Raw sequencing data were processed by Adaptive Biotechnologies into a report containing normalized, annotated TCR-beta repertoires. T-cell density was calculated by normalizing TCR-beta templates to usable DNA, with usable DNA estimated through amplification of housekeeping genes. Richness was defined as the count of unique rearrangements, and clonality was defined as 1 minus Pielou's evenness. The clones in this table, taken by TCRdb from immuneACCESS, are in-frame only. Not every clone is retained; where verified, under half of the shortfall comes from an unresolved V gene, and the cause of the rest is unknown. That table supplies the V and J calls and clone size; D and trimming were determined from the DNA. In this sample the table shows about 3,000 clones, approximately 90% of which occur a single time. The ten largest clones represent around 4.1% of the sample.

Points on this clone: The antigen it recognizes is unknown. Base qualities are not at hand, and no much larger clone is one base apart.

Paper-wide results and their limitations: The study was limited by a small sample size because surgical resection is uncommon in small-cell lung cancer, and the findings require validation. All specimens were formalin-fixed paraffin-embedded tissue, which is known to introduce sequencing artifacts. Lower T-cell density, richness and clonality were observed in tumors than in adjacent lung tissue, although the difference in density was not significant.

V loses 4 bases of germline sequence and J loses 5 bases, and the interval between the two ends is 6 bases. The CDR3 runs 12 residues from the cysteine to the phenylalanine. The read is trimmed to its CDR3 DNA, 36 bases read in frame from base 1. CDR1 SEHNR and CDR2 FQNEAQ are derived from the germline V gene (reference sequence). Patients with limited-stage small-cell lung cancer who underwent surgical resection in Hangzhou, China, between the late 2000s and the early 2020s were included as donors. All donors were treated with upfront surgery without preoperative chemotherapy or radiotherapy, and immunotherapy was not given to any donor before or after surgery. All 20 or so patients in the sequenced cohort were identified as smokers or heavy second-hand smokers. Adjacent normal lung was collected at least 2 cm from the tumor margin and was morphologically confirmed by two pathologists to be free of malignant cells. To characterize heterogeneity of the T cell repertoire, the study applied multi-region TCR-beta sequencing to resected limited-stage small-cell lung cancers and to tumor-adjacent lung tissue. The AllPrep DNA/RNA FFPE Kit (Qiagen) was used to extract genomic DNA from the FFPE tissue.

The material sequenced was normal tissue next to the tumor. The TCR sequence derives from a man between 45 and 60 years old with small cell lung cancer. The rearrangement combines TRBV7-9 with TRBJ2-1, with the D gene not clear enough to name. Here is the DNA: TGTGCCAGCAGCTATCTCGACAATGAGCAGTTCTTC. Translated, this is CASSYLDNEQFF.